A single sample gave rise to the 12 T cell receptor beta chains below, sequenced in a study of T cell responses to AZD1222 COVID-19 vaccine. Produced via immunoSEQ multiplex PCR; TCRdb's table is partial and in-frame only. The sample shows around 140,000 clones, 90% to 95% of them seen only once. This specimen consisted of peripheral blood, obtained on day 0 of AZD1222 vaccination. All receptors come from an adult in good health.

In DNA form, the CDR3 reads TGTGCCAGCAGTGAATACCCCGATCAGCCCCAGCATTTT. Protein: CASSEYPDQPQHF. The chain uses TRBV6-1 and TRBJ1-5, with D hard to call. Germline assignment: CDR1 MNHNS and CDR2 SASEGT. Trimming took off 2 bases at V and 5 bases at J, with 7 bases between the two ends. The CDR3 is 13 residues long.

The chain employs TRBV5-6 and TRBJ1-6, with 11 bases aligning to TRBD1. The CDR3 extends over 16 amino acids. Germline CDR1 reads SGHDT; CDR2 reads YYEEEE. V trimming: 4 bases; J trimming: 7 bases; junction bases outside the gene matches: 7. The CDR3 reads CASSAGTGGWNSPLHF. The CDR3 coding sequence is TGTGCCAGCAGCGCCGGGACAGGGGGTTGGAATTCACCCCTCCACTTT.

The V call is TRBV11-1, the J call TRBJ2-4; TRBD1 or TRBD2 may be the D gene (5 bases each). Trimming pared 5 bases from V and 1 base from J, leaving 15 bases between. The CDR3 is made up of 16 amino acids. In germline, CDR1 is SGHAT, CDR2 FQDESV (reference sequence). CDR3 sequence: CASSAGTGPAKNIQYF. CDR3 coding DNA: TGTGCCAGCAGCGCCGGGACCGGACCTGCCAAAAACATTCAGTACTTC.

The J gene is TRBJ2-7, the V gene TRBV7-2, with 11 bases lining up with TRBD1. The CDR3 length is 17 residues. Trimming took 5 bases from V and 7 from J; bases not matched to a gene: 16. CDR1 and CDR2 from the germline V gene are SGHTA and FQGNSA. The CDR3 here is CASSPRFFGQGAGEQYF. CDR3 sequence (DNA): TGTGCCAGCAGCCCCCGGTTTTTCGGACAGGGGGCTGGAGAGCAGTACTTC.

The rearrangement links TRBV6-5 to TRBJ2-3, with 8 bases aligning to TRBD2. The CDR3 contains 13 residues. The germline gives CDR1 MNHEY, CDR2 SVGAGI. J gave up 4 bases and V 6 bases, and 3 bases lay outside the gene matches. The CDR3 DNA is TGTGCCAGCAGCCGCGGGAGGTCAGATACGCAGTATTTT. This codes for CASSRGRSDTQYF.

The chain recombines TRBV6-6 with TRBJ2-7; D may match TRBD1 or TRBD2 (7 bases each). V was pared by 7 bases and J by 4 bases, with 20 bases between. The CDR3 is 15 residues long. Germline V gene sequence: CDR1 MNHNY, CDR2 SVGAGI (reference sequence). The CDR3 DNA is TGTGCCAGCAAGGGCGGGAGAGGGGGCTATTACGAGCAGTACTTC. Translating it yields CASKGGRGGYYEQYF.

The chain links TRBV5-1 to TRBJ2-5, with D possibly TRBD1 on 6 matching bases. The CDR3 extends over 13 amino acids. Deletions cut 6 bases from V and 1 base from J, with 10 bases between. Germline lookup yields CDR1 SGHRS and CDR2 YFSETQ. DNA of the CDR3: TGCGCCAGCACTAGGGGGACCCAAGAGACCCAGTACTTC. Translated: CASTRGTQETQYF.

The CDR3 sequence is CASSLNPQRSDEAFF. As DNA, the CDR3 is TGTGCCAGCAGCTTAAATCCGCAAAGGTCCGATGAAGCTTTCTTT. The V gene is TRBV7-9, the J gene TRBJ1-1; D unresolved. The CDR3 extends over 15 amino acids. Germline values: CDR1 SEHNR, CDR2 FQNEAQ (reference sequence). Between the trimmed V and J ends, which lost 2 bases and 7 bases, there was a span of 17 bases.

This sequence joins TRBV11-3 and TRBJ2-1; D uncertain. Germline V gene data show CDR1 as SGHNT and CDR2 as YENEEA. This CDR3 region has 15 residues. The germline V and J ends were trimmed by 3 bases and 2 bases, with 11 bases remaining between them. CDR3 DNA: TGTGCCAGCAGCTTTACAGCTGGTACCTACAATGAGCAGTTCTTC. This codes for CASSFTAGTYNEQFF.

V usage is TRBV11-3 and J usage is TRBJ2-1, with TRBD2 identical over 8 bases. V trimming: 5 bases; J trimming: 8 bases; junction bases outside the gene matches: 14. Germline V gene lookup returns CDR1 SGHNT and CDR2 YENEEA. This CDR3 has 16 amino acids. This chain's CDR3 is CASSHVRGGTRDEQFF. The CDR3 DNA is TGTGCCAGCAGCCACGTCCGGGGGGGCACGAGGGATGAGCAGTTCTTC.

In this sample, this clone turned up once. The chain employs TRBV7-9 and TRBJ2-5; the match to TRBD2 covers 10 bases. CDR1 and CDR2 from the germline V gene are SEHNR and FQNEAQ (reference sequence). This CDR3 is 16 amino acids long. V shed 1 base, J shed 2 bases, and the junction held 4 bases outside the gene matches. The CDR3 coding sequence is TGTGCCAGCAGCTTAGTTCTAGCGGGAGTGCAAGAGACCCAGTACTTC. Translated: CASSLVLAGVQETQYF.

The chain recombines TRBV30 with TRBJ1-2; D gene ambiguous. Germline loops: CDR1 GTSNPN, CDR2 SVGIG (reference sequence). CDR3 length: 12 amino acids. V lost 0 bases and J lost 6, with 8 bases in between. CDR3 protein: CAWSVGGDGYTF. The CDR3 nucleotides read TGTGCCTGGAGTGTAGGTGGGGATGGCTACACCTTC.